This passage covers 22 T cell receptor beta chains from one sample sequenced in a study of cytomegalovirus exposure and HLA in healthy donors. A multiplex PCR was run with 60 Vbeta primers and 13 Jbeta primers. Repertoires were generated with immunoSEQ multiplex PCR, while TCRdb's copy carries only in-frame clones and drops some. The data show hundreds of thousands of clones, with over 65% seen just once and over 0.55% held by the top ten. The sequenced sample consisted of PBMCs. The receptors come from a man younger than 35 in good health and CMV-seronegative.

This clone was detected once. CDR3 sequence (DNA): TGTGCCAGCAGGTCACAGGGGGGGACCTCCTACGAGCAGTACTTC. Translating gives CASRSQGGTSYEQYF. The V call is TRBV28, the J call TRBJ2-7; the D gene is possibly TRBD1 (8 bases). Germline V CDR1 and CDR2: MDHEN, SYDVKM. The length of the CDR3 is 15 residues. V shed 6 bases and J shed 0 bases, with 15 bases lying between them.

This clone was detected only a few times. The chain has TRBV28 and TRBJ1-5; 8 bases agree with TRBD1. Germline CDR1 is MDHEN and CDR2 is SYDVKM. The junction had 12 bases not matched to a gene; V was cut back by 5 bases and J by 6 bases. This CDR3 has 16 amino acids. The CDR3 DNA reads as TGTGCCAGCAGTAACAGGGGGGGGCCGGGAGGTCAGCCCCAGCATTTT. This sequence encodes CASSNRGGPGGQPQHF.

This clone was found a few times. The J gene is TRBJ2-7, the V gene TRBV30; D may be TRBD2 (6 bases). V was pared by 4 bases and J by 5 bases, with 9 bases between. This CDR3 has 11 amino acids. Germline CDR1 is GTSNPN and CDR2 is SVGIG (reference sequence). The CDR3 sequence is CAWTLANEQYF. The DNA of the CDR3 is TGTGCCTGGACTCTAGCGAACGAGCAGTACTTC.

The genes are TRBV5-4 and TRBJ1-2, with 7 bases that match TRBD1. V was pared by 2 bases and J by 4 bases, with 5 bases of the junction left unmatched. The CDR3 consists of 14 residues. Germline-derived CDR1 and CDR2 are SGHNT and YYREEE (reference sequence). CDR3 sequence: CASSFIGQVYGYTF. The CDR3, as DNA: TGTGCCAGCAGCTTTATCGGACAGGTCTATGGCTACACCTTC.

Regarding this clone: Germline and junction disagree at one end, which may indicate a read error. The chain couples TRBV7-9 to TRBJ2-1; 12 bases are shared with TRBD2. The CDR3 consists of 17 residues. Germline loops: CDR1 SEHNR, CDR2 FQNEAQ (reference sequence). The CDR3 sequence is CSSPPPFLAGGPNEQFF. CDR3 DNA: TGTTCCAGCCCGCCTCCCTTCCTAGCGGGAGGGCCGAATGAGCAGTTCTTC.

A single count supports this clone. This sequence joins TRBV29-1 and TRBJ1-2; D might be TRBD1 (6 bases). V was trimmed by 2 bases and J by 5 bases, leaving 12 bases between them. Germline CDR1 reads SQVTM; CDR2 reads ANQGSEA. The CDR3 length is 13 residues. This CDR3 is CSVEPQGSYGYTF. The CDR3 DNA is TGCAGCGTTGAACCACAGGGCTCATATGGCTACACCTTC.

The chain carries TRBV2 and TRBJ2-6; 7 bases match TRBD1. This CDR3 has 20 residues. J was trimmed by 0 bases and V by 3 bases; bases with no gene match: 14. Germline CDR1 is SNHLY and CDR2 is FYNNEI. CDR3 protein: CASSDPGPGGSLSGANVLTF. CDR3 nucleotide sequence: TGTGCCAGCAGTGATCCGGGGCCAGGGGGATCCCTCTCTGGGGCCAACGTCCTGACTTTC.

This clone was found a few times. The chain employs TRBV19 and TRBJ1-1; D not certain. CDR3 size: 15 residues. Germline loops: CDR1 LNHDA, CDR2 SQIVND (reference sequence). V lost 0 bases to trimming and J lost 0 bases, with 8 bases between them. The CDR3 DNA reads TGTGCCAGTAGTATAGATCAACAGATGAACACTGAAGCTTTCTTT. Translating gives CASSIDQQMNTEAFF.

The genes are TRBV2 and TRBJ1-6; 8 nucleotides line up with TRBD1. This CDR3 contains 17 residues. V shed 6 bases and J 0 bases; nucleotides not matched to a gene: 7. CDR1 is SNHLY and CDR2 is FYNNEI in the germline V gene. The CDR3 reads CASRPRQGSSYNSPLHF. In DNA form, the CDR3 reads TGTGCCAGCAGGCCTAGACAGGGGAGCTCCTATAATTCACCCCTCCACTTT.

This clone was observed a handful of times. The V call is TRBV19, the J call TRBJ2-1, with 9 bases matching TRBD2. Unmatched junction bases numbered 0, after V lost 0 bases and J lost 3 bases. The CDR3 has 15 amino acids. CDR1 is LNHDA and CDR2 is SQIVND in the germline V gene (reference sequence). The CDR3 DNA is TGTGCCAGTAGTATAGAGACTAGCGGCTACAATGAGCAGTTCTTC. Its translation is CASSIETSGYNEQFF.

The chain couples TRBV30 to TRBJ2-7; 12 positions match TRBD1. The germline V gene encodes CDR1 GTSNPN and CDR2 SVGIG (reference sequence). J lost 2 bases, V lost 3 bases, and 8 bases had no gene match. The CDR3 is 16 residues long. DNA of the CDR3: TGTGCCTGGAGGGGGACAGGGGGCCATAAAACCTACGAGCAGTACTTC. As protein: CAWRGTGGHKTYEQYF.

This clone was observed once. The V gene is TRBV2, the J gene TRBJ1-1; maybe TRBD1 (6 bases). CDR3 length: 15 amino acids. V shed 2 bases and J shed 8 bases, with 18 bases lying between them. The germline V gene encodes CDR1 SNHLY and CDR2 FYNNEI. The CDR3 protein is CASSERVRGLGEAFF. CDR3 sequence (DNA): TGTGCCAGCAGTGAACGGGTCAGGGGCCTTGGGGAAGCTTTCTTT.

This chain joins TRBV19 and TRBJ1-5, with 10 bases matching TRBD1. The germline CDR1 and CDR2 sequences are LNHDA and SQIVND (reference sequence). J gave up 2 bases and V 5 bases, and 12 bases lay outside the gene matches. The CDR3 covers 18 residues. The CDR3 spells CASSPWGTGVVGNQPQHF. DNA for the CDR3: TGTGCCAGTAGTCCCTGGGGGACAGGGGTTGTCGGCAATCAGCCCCAGCATTTT.

The CDR3 nucleotides read TGTGCCAGTAGTCCCCGGGGAGGCTCTCCCTACAATGAGCAGTTCTTC. Translating it yields CASSPRGGSPYNEQFF. The chain uses TRBV19 and TRBJ2-1; TRBD2 is a possible D gene (6 bases). The CDR3 totals 16 residues. CDR1 LNHDA and CDR2 SQIVND come from the germline V gene (reference sequence). Trimming pared 5 bases from V and 2 bases from J, leaving 16 bases between.

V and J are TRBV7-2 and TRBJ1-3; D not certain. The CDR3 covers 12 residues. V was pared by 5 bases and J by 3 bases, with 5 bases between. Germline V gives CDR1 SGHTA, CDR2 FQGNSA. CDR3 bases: TGTGCCAGCAGCCCGGTTGGAAACACCATATATTTT. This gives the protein CASSPVGNTIYF.

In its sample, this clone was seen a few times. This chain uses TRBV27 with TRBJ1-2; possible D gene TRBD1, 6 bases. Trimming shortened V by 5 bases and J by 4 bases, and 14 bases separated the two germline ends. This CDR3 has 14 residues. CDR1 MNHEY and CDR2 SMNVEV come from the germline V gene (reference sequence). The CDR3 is CASSPRVGGYGYTF. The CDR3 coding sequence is TGTGCCAGCAGTCCCCGGGTAGGGGGCTATGGCTACACCTTC.

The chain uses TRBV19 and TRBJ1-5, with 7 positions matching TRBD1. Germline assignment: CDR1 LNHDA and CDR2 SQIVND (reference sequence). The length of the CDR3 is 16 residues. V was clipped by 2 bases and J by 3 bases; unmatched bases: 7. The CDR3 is CASSILPGGLNQPQHF. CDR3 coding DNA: TGTGCCAGTAGTATACTCCCAGGGGGGCTCAATCAGCCCCAGCATTTT.

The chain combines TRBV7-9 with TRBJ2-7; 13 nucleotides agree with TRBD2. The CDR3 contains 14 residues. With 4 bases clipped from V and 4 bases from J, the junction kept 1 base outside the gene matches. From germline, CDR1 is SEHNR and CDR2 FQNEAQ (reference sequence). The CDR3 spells CASSSGLAGYEQYF. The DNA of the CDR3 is TGTGCCAGCAGCTCGGGACTAGCGGGATACGAGCAGTACTTC.

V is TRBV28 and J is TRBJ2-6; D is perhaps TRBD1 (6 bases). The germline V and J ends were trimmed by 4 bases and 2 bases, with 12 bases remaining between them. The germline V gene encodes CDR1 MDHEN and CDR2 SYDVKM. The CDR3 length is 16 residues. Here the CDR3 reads CASSSPAGAGANVLTF. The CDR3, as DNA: TGTGCCAGCAGTTCCCCCGCAGGGGCTGGGGCCAACGTCCTGACTTTC.

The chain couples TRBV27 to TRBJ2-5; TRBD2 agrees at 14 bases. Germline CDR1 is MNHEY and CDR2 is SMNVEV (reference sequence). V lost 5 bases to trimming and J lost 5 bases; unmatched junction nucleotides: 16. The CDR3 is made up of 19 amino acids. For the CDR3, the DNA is TGTGCCAGCAGTCCTTATCGCTCGACTAGCGGGAGGGTCGGGGAGACCCAGTACTTC. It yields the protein CASSPYRSTSGRVGETQYF.

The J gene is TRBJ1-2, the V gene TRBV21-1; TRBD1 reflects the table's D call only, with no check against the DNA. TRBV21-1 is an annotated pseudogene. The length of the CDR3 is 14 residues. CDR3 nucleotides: TGTGCCAGCAGGGAGGGGGCCACTAACTATGGCTACACCTTC. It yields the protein CASREGATNYGYTF.

CDR3 coding DNA: TGTGCCAGCAGTCTAAGCGGGAGATCCGACGAGCAGTACTTC. Translating it yields CASSLSGRSDEQYF. J is TRBJ2-7 and V is TRBV28; 8 bases match TRBD2. J lost 5 bases, V lost 5 bases, and 8 bases had no gene match. Germline CDR1 reads MDHEN; CDR2 reads SYDVKM. The CDR3 sequence is 14 residues long. The full variable domain, completed using reference TRBV28 and TRBJ2-7, is DVKVTQSSRYLVKRTGEKVFLECVQDMDHENMFWYRQDPGLGLRLIYFSYDVKMKEKGDIPEGYSVSREKKERFSLILESASTNQTSMYLCASSLSGRSDEQYFGPGTRLTVT.